This T cell receptor beta chain originates from a study of cytomegalovirus exposure and HLA in healthy donors (dated by TCRdb to about 2017). For the wider study: A later analysis indicated that the roughly 120 validation repertoires were generated on the platform also employed for the 650 to 850 repertoires of the first cohort. The study aimed to test whether signatures of past pathogen exposure could be identified by cataloging public T cell receptors. Besides the first cohort of around 700 subjects, a separate validation cohort made up of 120 different subjects was used. To predict cytomegalovirus infection status, the study combined high-throughput TCR immunosequencing, statistical association of individual TCRs with disease status, and machine learning.

The library relied on the immunoSEQ multiplex PCR assay. Turning to the authors' computational methods: To diagnose cytomegalovirus status from the catalog of TCR beta chain sequences, a statistical classification framework was built. TCRdb provides this immuneACCESS table in a form limited to in-frame rearrangements. Some clones are lacking; in checked studies, under half of them reflect an unresolved V gene, and why the rest are absent is not known. V and J calls and clone size come straight from that table; D and trimming were deduced from the DNA. The table for this sample lists about 110,000 clones; around nine tenths of them were counted only once. 1.5% to 2% of the sample belongs to the ten largest clones. The donors were included in the validation cohort of roughly 120 subjects, a group kept apart from the roughly 730-subject first cohort. The junction carries 14 bases between V and J, which are trimmed by 8 bases and 1 base respectively. The CDR3 contains 14 residues, cysteine and phenylalanine counted. Only the CDR3 DNA is retained, 42 bases long and in frame from the first base. According to the germline V gene, CDR1 reads ENHRY and CDR2 reads SYGVKD.

The full study reports these points: A few of the identified cytomegalovirus-associated TCR beta chains were confirmed in vitro to be specific for cytomegalovirus antigens. Cytomegalovirus status was reported to be diagnosed by the classifier with high specificity and sensitivity in both the original and validation cohorts. The study gave a list of about 150 TCR beta chains associated with cytomegalovirus. The authors suggested that the approach could potentially be extended to other disease states and immunological phenotypes. Subsequent analysis determined that TCRs grouped into clusters in the first cohort also showed a tendency toward co-occurrence across the 120 or so validation repertoires, and approximately 93% of cluster scores exceeded 0. Most TCR sequences were observed very rarely across donors, whereas some public TCRs were present in many individuals. The validation cohort had no HLA typing available for a later analysis, so co-occurrence within that cohort was assessed over all 120 or so repertoires.

About this clone itself: This clone's antigen is unknown. No base quality information exists; no much larger clone differs at one position.

The sequence came from a woman between 18 and 30 years old in good health and CMV-seronegative. Material for sequencing was PBMCs. This chain is built from TRBV10-3 and TRBJ1-1; the D gene assignment is ambiguous. The nucleotide sequence reads TGTGCCATCCGCAGGTCCTTTGAGAACACTGAAGCTTTCTTT. Its translation reads: CAIRRSFENTEAFF.